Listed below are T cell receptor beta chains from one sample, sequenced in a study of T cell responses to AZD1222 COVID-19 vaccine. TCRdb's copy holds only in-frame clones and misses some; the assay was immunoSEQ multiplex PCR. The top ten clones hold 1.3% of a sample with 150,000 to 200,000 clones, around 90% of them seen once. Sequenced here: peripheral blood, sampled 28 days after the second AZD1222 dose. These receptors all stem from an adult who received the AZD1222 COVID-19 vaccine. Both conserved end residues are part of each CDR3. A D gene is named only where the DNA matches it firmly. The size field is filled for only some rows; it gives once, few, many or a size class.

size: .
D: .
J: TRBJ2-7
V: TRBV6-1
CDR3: CASSEGAGSSYEQYF
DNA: TGTGCCAGCAGTGAAGGTGCAGGGAGCTCCTACGAGCAGTACTTC

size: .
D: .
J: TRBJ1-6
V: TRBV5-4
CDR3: CASSLAISSNSPLHF
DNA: TGTGCCAGCAGCTTGGCTATTTCGTCTAATTCACCCCTCCACTTT

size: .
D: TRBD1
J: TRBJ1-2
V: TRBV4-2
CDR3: CASSQGQGAEGYTF
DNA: TGTGCCAGCAGCCAGGGACAGGGGGCGGAAGGCTACACCTTC

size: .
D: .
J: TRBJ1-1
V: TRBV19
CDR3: CASSMERQDGTEAFF
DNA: TGTGCCAGTAGTATGGAACGGCAGGATGGCACTGAAGCTTTCTTT

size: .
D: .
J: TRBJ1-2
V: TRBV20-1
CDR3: CSASDSYGYTF
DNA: TGCAGTGCTTCAGACAGCTATGGCTACACCTTC

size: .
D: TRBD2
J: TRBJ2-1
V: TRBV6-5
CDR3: CASSYKTSGMGEQFF
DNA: TGTGCCAGCAGTTACAAGACTAGCGGGATGGGTGAGCAGTTCTTC

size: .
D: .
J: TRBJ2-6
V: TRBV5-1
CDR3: CASSAGQNGANVLTF
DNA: TGCGCCAGCAGCGCGGGACAGAATGGGGCCAACGTCCTGACTTTC

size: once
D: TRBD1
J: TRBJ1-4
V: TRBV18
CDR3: CASSPRQGKEEKLFF
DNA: TGTGCCAGCTCACCTAGACAGGGGAAGGAAGAAAAACTGTTTTTT

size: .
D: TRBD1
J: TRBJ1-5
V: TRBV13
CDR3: CASTQGANQPQHF
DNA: TGTGCCAGCACCCAGGGGGCCAATCAGCCCCAGCATTTT

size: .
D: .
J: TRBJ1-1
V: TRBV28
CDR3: CASRSTGWTEAFF
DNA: TGTGCCAGCAGATCAACAGGGTGGACTGAAGCTTTCTTT

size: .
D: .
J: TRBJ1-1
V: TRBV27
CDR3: CASSLSLAGNTEAFF
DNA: TGTGCCAGCAGTTTATCTCTTGCGGGGAACACTGAAGCTTTCTTT

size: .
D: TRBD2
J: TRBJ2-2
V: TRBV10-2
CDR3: CASRGLAGGPRTGELFF
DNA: TGCGCCAGCAGGGGACTAGCGGGAGGGCCTCGGACCGGGGAGCTGTTTTTT

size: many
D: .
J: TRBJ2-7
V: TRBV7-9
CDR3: CASSLMFHEQYF
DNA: TGTGCCAGCAGCTTAATGTTCCACGAGCAGTACTTC

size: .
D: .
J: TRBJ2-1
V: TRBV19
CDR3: CASSSETGRVYNEQFF
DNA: TGTGCCAGTAGTTCTGAGACAGGGAGGGTCTACAATGAGCAGTTCTTC

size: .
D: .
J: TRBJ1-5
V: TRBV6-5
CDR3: CASSPRVGNQPQHF
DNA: TGTGCCAGCAGTCCTAGGGTGGGCAATCAGCCCCAGCATTTT

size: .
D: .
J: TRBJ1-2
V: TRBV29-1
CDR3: CSVEDQAFGLLRRNGYTF
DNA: TGCAGCGTTGAAGATCAGGCTTTCGGACTCCTACGAAGGAATGGCTACACCTTC

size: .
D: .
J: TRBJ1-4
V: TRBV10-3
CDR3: CAISENRPAEANEKLFF
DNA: TGTGCCATCAGTGAGAACAGGCCCGCCGAAGCCAATGAAAAACTGTTTTTT

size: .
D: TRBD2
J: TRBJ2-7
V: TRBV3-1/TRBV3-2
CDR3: CASSPRGGEQYF
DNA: TGTGCCAGCAGCCCCCGGGGGGGGGAGCAGTACTTC

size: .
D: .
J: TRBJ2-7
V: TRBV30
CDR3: CAWISPLNSYEQYF
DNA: TGTGCCTGGATAAGTCCCCTGAACTCCTACGAGCAGTACTTC

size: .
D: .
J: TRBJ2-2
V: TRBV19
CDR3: CASIPQRGRGQGVTGELFF
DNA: TGTGCCAGTATTCCCCAGCGGGGCAGGGGGCAGGGAGTCACCGGGGAGCTGTTTTTT

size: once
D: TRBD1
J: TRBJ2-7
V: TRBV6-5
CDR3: CASSPAGTGTYEQYF
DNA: TGTGCCAGCAGCCCCGCCGGGACAGGGACCTACGAGCAGTACTTC

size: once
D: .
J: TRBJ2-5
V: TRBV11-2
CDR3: CASSLIHGLAETQYF
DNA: TGTGCCAGCAGCCTGATTCATGGGCTAGCAGAGACCCAGTACTTC

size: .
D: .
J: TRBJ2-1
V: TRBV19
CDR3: CASSIGAGYNEQFF
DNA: TGTGCCAGTAGTATCGGAGCGGGCTACAATGAGCAGTTCTTC

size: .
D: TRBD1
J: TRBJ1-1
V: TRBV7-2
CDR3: CASSPGGTVEAFF
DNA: TGTGCCAGCAGCCCCGGCGGGACAGTTGAAGCTTTCTTT

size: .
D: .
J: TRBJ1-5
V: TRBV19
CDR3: CASSGQFNQPQHF
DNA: TGTGCCAGTAGTGGACAGTTCAATCAGCCCCAGCATTTT

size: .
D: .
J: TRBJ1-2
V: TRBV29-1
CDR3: CSVGGSNYGYTF
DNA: TGCAGCGTTGGGGGCAGTAACTATGGCTACACCTTC

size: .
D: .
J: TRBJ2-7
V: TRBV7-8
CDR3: CASSFSGEYEQYF
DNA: TGTGCCAGCAGCTTTAGTGGGGAATACGAGCAGTACTTC

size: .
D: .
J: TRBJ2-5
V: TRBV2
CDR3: CASSEAPRGFQYF
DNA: TGTGCCAGCAGTGAAGCCCCTCGGGGGTTCCAGTACTTC

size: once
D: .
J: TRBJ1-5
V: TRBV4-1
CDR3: CASSQGDGNNQPQHF
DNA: TGCGCCAGCAGCCAAGGGGACGGAAACAATCAGCCCCAGCATTTT

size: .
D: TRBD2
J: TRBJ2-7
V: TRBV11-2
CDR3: CASRPSGSSYEQYF
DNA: TGTGCCAGCAGACCAAGCGGGAGTAGCTACGAGCAGTACTTC

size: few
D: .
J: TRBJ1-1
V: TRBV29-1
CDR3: CSAAAGGSTEAFF
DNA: TGCAGCGCTGCAGCCGGGGGAAGCACTGAAGCTTTCTTT

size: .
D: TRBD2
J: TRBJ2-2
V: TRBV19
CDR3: CASNFVWTSGNTGELFF
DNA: TGTGCCAGCAACTTCGTATGGACTAGCGGGAACACCGGGGAGCTGTTTTTT

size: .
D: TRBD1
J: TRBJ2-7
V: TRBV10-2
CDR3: CASSRGQTFYEQYF
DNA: TGCGCCAGCAGCCGGGGACAGACCTTTTACGAGCAGTACTTC

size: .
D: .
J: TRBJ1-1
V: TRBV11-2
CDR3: CASSLVPEVATEAFF
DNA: TGTGCCAGCAGCTTAGTACCGGAAGTGGCCACTGAAGCTTTCTTT

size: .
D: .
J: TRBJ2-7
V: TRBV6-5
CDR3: CASREEDRGSYEQYF
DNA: TGTGCCAGCAGAGAGGAGGATCGGGGAAGCTACGAGCAGTACTTC

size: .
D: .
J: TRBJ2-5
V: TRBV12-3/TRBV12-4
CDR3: CASSLTGRETQYF
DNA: TGTGCCAGCAGTCTCACAGGGCGGGAGACCCAGTACTTC

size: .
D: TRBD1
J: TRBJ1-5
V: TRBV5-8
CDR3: CASSLGTLSGTDSNQPQHF
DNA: TGTGCCAGCAGCTTGGGTACCCTTTCCGGGACAGATAGCAATCAGCCCCAGCATTTT

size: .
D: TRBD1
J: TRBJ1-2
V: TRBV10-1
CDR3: CARQQGLGYTF
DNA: TGCGCCAGACAACAGGGGCTTGGCTACACCTTC

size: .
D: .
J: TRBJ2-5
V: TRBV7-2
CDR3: CASSPRTETWEETQYF
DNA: TGTGCCAGCAGCCCAAGGACAGAGACCTGGGAGGAGACCCAGTACTTC

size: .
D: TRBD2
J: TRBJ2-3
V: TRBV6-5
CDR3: CASSSLAGGPDTQYF
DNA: TGTGCCAGCAGTTCCCTAGCGGGGGGGCCCGATACGCAGTATTTT

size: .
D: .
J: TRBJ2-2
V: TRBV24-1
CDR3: CATSDSRTTVTGELFF
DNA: TGTGCCACCAGTGATTCAAGGACTACCGTCACCGGGGAGCTGTTTTTT

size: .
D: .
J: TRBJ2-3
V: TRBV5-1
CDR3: CASSLNTDTQYF
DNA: TGCGCCAGCAGCCTTAACACAGATACGCAGTATTTT